Below, 24 T cell receptor beta chains from the same sample are listed, as sequenced in a study of blood T cell repertoires in COVID-19. Clones were read by immunoSEQ multiplex PCR, and TCRdb kept only the in-frame ones, dropping some. The table includes approximately 480,000 clones, about 88% detected once. The sample consisted of peripheral blood. These TCRs come from a man younger than 35 with COVID-19, enrolled during active disease.

The V gene is TRBV30, the J gene TRBJ2-7, with unresolved D. CDR3 length: 12 amino acids. CDR1 GTSNPN and CDR2 SVGIG come from the germline V gene (reference sequence). V was clipped by 3 bases and J by 3 bases, with 9 bases between them. The CDR3 nucleotides are TGTGCCTGGAGCTCAGGTTTCTACGAGCAGTACTTC. Its translation is CAWSSGFYEQYF.

The chain carries TRBV6-1 and TRBJ2-7, with 10 bases that match TRBD2. CDR1 and CDR2 (germline): MNHNS, SASEGT. This CDR3 region has 15 residues. V lost 4 bases to trimming and J lost 1 base; unmatched junction nucleotides: 4. The CDR3 here is CASSGAGGWSYEQYF. The CDR3 DNA reads TGTGCCAGCAGTGGAGCGGGGGGGTGGTCCTACGAGCAGTACTTC.

DNA for the CDR3: TGTGCCAGTGGGGACAGTGGGCTAGCCAAAAACATTCAGTACTTC. Translated: CASGDSGLAKNIQYF. The rearrangement links TRBV19 to TRBJ2-4; 7 bases are shared with TRBD1. The CDR3 covers 15 residues. CDR1 and CDR2 from the germline V gene are LNHDA and SQIVND (reference sequence). The ends lost 8 bases at V and 0 bases at J; junction bases unmatched: 7.

This clone was recorded a few times. The V gene is TRBV11-2, the J gene TRBJ2-2; 13 positions match TRBD2. Trimming took 5 bases from V and 8 from J; bases not matched to a gene: 11. Germline assignment: CDR1 SGHAT and CDR2 FQNNGV. The CDR3 totals 17 residues. CDR3 DNA: TGTGCCAGCAGCCCCCCCGGACTAGCGGGAGTCGGAGGGGAGCTGTTTTTT. The encoded protein is CASSPPGLAGVGGELFF. Complete variable domain (other parts from reference TRBV11-2 and TRBJ2-2): EAGVAQSPRYKIIEKRQSVAFWCNPISGHATLYWYQQILGQGPKLLIQFQNNGVVDDSQLPKDRFSAERLKGVDSTLKIQPAKLEDSAVYLCASSPPGLAGVGGELFFGEGSRLTVL.

The V call is TRBV30, the J call TRBJ2-7, with no clear D. Between the trimmed V and J ends, which lost 2 bases and 3 bases, there was a span of 8 bases. The V gene's germline CDR1 is GTSNPN and CDR2 SVGIG (reference sequence). This CDR3 is 12 amino acids long. The CDR3 region is CAWSLMHYEQYF. The CDR3 nucleotides are TGTGCCTGGAGTCTAATGCACTACGAGCAGTACTTC.

The chain couples TRBV7-9 to TRBJ2-5; D might be TRBD1 (5 bases). V lost 4 bases to trimming and J lost 7 bases, with 10 bases between them. The CDR3 contains 12 residues. CDR1 is SEHNR and CDR2 is FQNEAQ in the germline V gene (reference sequence). In nucleotides, the CDR3 is TGTGCCAGCAGCTCAGGGTGGGCGACCCAGTACTTC. Amino acid sequence: CASSSGWATQYF.

This chain uses TRBV19 with TRBJ1-5; TRBD1 aligns across 8 bases. The V gene's germline CDR1 is LNHDA and CDR2 SQIVND (reference sequence). This CDR3 has 15 residues. The V and J ends lost 10 bases and 4 bases, in that order; junction bases with no gene match: 12. The CDR3 DNA reads as TGTGCCACGGGGACAGGCTGGGGGTCTAATCAGCCCCAGCATTTT. Its protein product is CATGTGWGSNQPQHF.

V usage is TRBV27 and J usage is TRBJ1-5; TRBD1 matches 9 bases. This CDR3 contains 15 residues. CDR1 MNHEY and CDR2 SMNVEV come from the germline V gene (reference sequence). V gave up 6 bases and J gave up 3 bases; unmatched junction bases: 6. As DNA, the CDR3 is TGTGCCAGCAGGTCAGGGACAGGGTACAATCAGCCCCAGCATTTT. As protein: CASRSGTGYNQPQHF.

J is TRBJ1-6 and V is TRBV5-8; 7 positions match TRBD1. V shed 4 bases and J 10 bases; nucleotides not matched to a gene: 11. The CDR3 spans 15 residues. Per germline, CDR1 SGHTS and CDR2 YDEGEE. The CDR3 nucleotides are TGTGCCAGCAGCCCGGGACTCCAGGGGGTCTCACCCCTCCACTTT. Protein: CASSPGLQGVSPLHF.

DNA for the CDR3: TGTGCCAGCAGGCCGGGGGGTGGAAACATTCAGTACTTC. Its protein product is CASRPGGGNIQYF. The chain carries TRBV6-5 and TRBJ2-4; TRBD2 agrees at 7 bases. Germline lookup yields CDR1 MNHEY and CDR2 SVGAGI. Germline trimming cut 6 bases from V and 6 bases from J; bases unmatched to any gene: 5. The CDR3 runs 13 residues.

The V and J genes are TRBV5-5 and TRBJ2-4; 7 bases match TRBD2. The CDR3 has 18 amino acids. Germline CDR1 is SGHKS and CDR2 is YYEKEE (reference sequence). Trimming took 0 bases from V and 1 from J; bases not matched to a gene: 10. This chain's CDR3 is CASSLGSAGEGAKNIQYF. The CDR3 DNA sequence: TGTGCCAGCAGCTTGGGGTCTGCGGGAGAAGGGGCCAAAAACATTCAGTACTTC.

As to this clone: One end of the junction varies from germline; a read error may be responsible. The rearrangement joins TRBV2 to TRBJ1-5; possible D gene TRBD1, 5 bases. Looked up from germline, CDR1 is SNHLY and CDR2 is FYNNEI. This CDR3 has 16 residues. The CDR3 nucleotides read TGTGCCAGCAAGTTCCAGATAGAAGGGGTCGTTGAGCCTCAGCATTTT. As protein: CASKFQIEGVVEPQHF.

J is TRBJ2-3 and V is TRBV3-1 (or the pseudogene TRBV3-2); D call uncertain. Trimming cost V 1 base and J 1 base, with 6 bases left between them. Germline CDR1 and CDR2: LGHDT and YNNKEL (reference sequence). This CDR3 has 14 residues. The CDR3, as DNA: TGTGCCAGCAGCCAAGTACAAGGCACAGATACGCAGTATTTT. Translating it yields CASSQVQGTDTQYF.

This sequence joins TRBV7-2 and TRBJ2-3; D possibly corresponds to TRBD2 (6 bases). CDR1 and CDR2 (germline): SGHTA, FQGNSA. V shed 1 base and J shed 2 bases, with 10 bases lying between them. CDR3 size: 15 residues. The CDR3 region is CASSLVASVTDTQYF. The CDR3 DNA follows: TGTGCCAGCAGCTTAGTGGCTAGCGTCACAGATACGCAGTATTTT.

The chain couples TRBV2 to TRBJ1-3; D remains ambiguous. From germline, CDR1 is SNHLY and CDR2 FYNNEI. The germline V and J ends were trimmed by 3 bases and 9 bases, with 12 bases remaining between them. The CDR3 contains 13 residues. CDR3: CASSDFLSGTIYF. The CDR3 coding sequence is TGTGCCAGCAGTGATTTTTTATCGGGCACCATATATTTT.

This clone was picked up a small number of times. V is TRBV4-1 and J is TRBJ2-3; D is possibly TRBD1 (6 bases). CDR3 length: 16 amino acids. Trimming cost V 3 bases and J 0 bases, with 13 bases left between them. Per germline, CDR1 MGHRA and CDR2 YSYEKL. CDR3 in DNA: TGCGCCAGCAGCCACCCCGGACAGCCAAGCACAGATACGCAGTATTTT. Its translation is CASSHPGQPSTDTQYF.

Turning to this clone: Relative to the germline gene, one junction end is altered; a read error may explain this. J is TRBJ1-4 and V is TRBV18; 9 bases align to TRBD1. There are 16 residues in the CDR3. CDR1 is KGHSH, CDR2 LQKENI, per germline. This CDR3 is CASSPPRTGDTENLFF. Written as DNA, the CDR3 is TGTGCCAGCTCACCACCCAGGACAGGGGATACTGAAAACCTGTTTTTT. The variable domain in full, completed from reference TRBV18 and TRBJ1-4, reads NAGVMQNPRHLVRRRGQEARLRCSPMKGHSHVYWYRQLPEEGLKFMVYLQKENIIDESGMPKERFSAEFPKEGPSILRIQQVVRGDSAAYFCASSPPRTGDTENLFFGSGTQLSVL.

The chain joins TRBV29-1 to TRBJ1-4; D is undetermined. The germline gives CDR1 SQVTM, CDR2 ANQGSEA. V dropped 2 bases and J dropped 7 bases, with 11 bases sitting between them. The CDR3 sequence is 13 residues long. CDR3 region: CSVESAGGEKLFF. The CDR3 nucleotides read TGCAGCGTTGAATCAGCTGGAGGTGAAAAACTGTTTTTT.

The chain carries TRBV2 and TRBJ2-5; D may be TRBD2 (5 bases). In germline, CDR1 is SNHLY, CDR2 FYNNEI. The CDR3 totals 13 residues. Deletions cut 7 bases from V and 5 bases from J, with 14 bases between. CDR3 amino acids: CASTTGMVETQYF. The CDR3, as DNA: TGTGCCAGCACCACCGGGATGGTTGAGACCCAGTACTTC.

The V call is TRBV7-2, the J call TRBJ2-2; perhaps TRBD2 as D (5 bases). This CDR3 comprises 14 residues. Germline V CDR1 and CDR2: SGHTA, FQGNSA. Trimming pared 8 bases from V and 4 bases from J, leaving 14 bases between. The DNA for the CDR3 is TGTGCCAGCCTGAGAGGGAGAACCACCGGGGAGCTGTTTTTT. Encoded protein: CASLRGRTTGELFF.

The V gene is TRBV6-5, the J gene TRBJ1-5; TRBD1 might be the D (6 bases). The length of the CDR3 is 15 residues. Germline V lookup: CDR1 MNHEY, CDR2 SVGAGI. Trimming pared 11 bases from V and 6 bases from J, leaving 23 bases between. The CDR3 DNA follows: TGTGCCTCGGGAGGGGGGGGCCCGTTGGTTCAGCCCCAGCATTTT. Protein sequence: CASGGGGPLVQPQHF.

The V call is TRBV2, the J call TRBJ2-2, with 7 bases matching TRBD1. Germline V gene sequence: CDR1 SNHLY, CDR2 FYNNEI. The ends lost 7 bases at V and 1 base at J; junction bases unmatched: 9. This CDR3 contains 16 residues. The CDR3 here is CASTPTGTVNTGELFF. The CDR3, as DNA: TGTGCCAGCACCCCCACCGGGACAGTGAACACCGGGGAGCTGTTTTTT.

The rearrangement joins TRBV6-5 to TRBJ2-7; 7 bases line up with TRBD1. CDR3 length: 15 residues. Germline CDR1 reads MNHEY; CDR2 reads SVGAGI. V shed 4 bases, J shed 2 bases, and the junction held 8 bases outside the gene matches. The CDR3, as DNA: TGTGCCAGCAGTTCCTGGACAGGCAGTACCTACGAGCAGTACTTC. This encodes CASSSWTGSTYEQYF.

The CDR3 DNA reads as TGCGCCAGCAGTCCTAAACTAGCTCAACGGAACACCGGGGAGCTGTTTTTT. Protein product: CASSPKLAQRNTGELFF. The chain links TRBV5-1 to TRBJ2-2; D is perhaps TRBD2 (6 bases). CDR1 and CDR2 (germline): SGHRS, YFSETQ. V dropped 5 bases and J dropped 1 base, with 18 bases sitting between them. The CDR3 is 17 residues long.